The rows below give T cell receptor beta chains drawn from one sample of a study of T cells after yellow fever vaccination. TCRdb fed the 5' RACE reads into MiXCR, producing one record per CDR3 protein. The table records around 330,000 distinct CDR3 sequences, about 3.5% of them present only once. The sample here was PBMCs, taken on the day of the yellow fever booster vaccination. The receptors come from a man aged 18 to 35 who received the YFV17D yellow fever vaccine. Each CDR3 is given with its conserved first and last residue. A D gene is named only where the DNA matches it firmly. Clone size is given for some rows only: seen once, a few or many times, or a class if the clone is expanded.

CDR3aa: CSTGQAYNEQFF
CDR3nt: TGCAGCACGGGACAGGCCTACAATGAGCAGTTCTTC
abundance: few
v_gene: TRBV29-1
j_gene: TRBJ2-1
d_gene: TRBD1

CDR3aa: CATPQGRFLGTSGDSTDTQYF
CDR3nt: TGTGCCACCCCGCAGGGAAGGTTTTTGGGCACTAGCGGGGACAGCACAGATACGCAGTATTTT
abundance: .
v_gene: TRBV28
j_gene: TRBJ2-3
d_gene: TRBD2

CDR3aa: CASSQAGHGYNSPLHF
CDR3nt: TGCGCCAGCAGCCAAGCGGGACACGGATATAATTCACCCCTCCACTTT
abundance: .
v_gene: TRBV4-3
j_gene: TRBJ1-6
d_gene: .

CDR3aa: CSVEVQDYEQYF
CDR3nt: TGCAGCGTTGAAGTACAGGACTACGAGCAGTACTTC
abundance: many
v_gene: TRBV29-1
j_gene: TRBJ2-7
d_gene: .

CDR3aa: CASSLEGLHTEAFF
CDR3nt: TGTGCCAGCAGCTTAGAGGGCCTACACACTGAAGCTTTCTTT
abundance: .
v_gene: TRBV7-2
j_gene: TRBJ1-1
d_gene: .

CDR3aa: CASMRAPEETQYF
CDR3nt: TGTGCCAGCATGAGGGCTCCAGAAGAGACCCAGTACTTC
abundance: many
v_gene: TRBV6-5
j_gene: TRBJ2-5
d_gene: .

CDR3aa: CASSFSARTGITDTQYF
CDR3nt: TGCGCCAGCAGCTTCTCTGCCAGGACAGGGATAACAGATACGCAGTATTTT
abundance: many
v_gene: TRBV5-1
j_gene: TRBJ2-3
d_gene: TRBD1

CDR3aa: CASSLGGPGQRKWNEQFF
CDR3nt: TGTGCCAGCAGCCTTGGGGGGCCGGGACAGAGAAAGTGGAATGAGCAGTTCTTC
abundance: few
v_gene: TRBV7-2
j_gene: TRBJ2-1
d_gene: .

CDR3aa: CASSFKTRRSQETQYF
CDR3nt: TGTGCCAGCAGTTTCAAGACTAGACGGAGCCAAGAGACCCAGTACTTC
abundance: few
v_gene: TRBV28
j_gene: TRBJ2-5
d_gene: .

CDR3aa: CASSLDAGLQYF
CDR3nt: TGTGCCAGCAGCTTAGACGCGGGCTTGCAGTATTTT
abundance: many
v_gene: TRBV7-2
j_gene: TRBJ2-3
d_gene: .

CDR3aa: CASSLVQNQETQYF
CDR3nt: TGTGCCAGCAGTTTAGTTCAGAACCAAGAGACCCAGTACTTC
abundance: many
v_gene: TRBV28
j_gene: TRBJ2-5
d_gene: .

CDR3aa: CASSPTGLTGELFF
CDR3nt: TGTGCCAGCAGCCCTACGGGGCTGACCGGGGAGCTGTTTTTT
abundance: many
v_gene: TRBV7-3
j_gene: TRBJ2-2
d_gene: .

CDR3aa: CASSGLAGGPETQYF
CDR3nt: TGTGCCAGCAGTGGACTAGCGGGGGGGCCGGAGACCCAGTACTTC
abundance: few
v_gene: TRBV2
j_gene: TRBJ2-5
d_gene: TRBD2

CDR3aa: CASTGQGAGGGYTF
CDR3nt: TGTGCCAGCACAGGACAGGGCGCTGGGGGAGGCTACACCTTC
abundance: .
v_gene: TRBV7-2
j_gene: TRBJ1-2
d_gene: TRBD1

CDR3aa: CASSYSNTDTQYF
CDR3nt: TGTGCCAGCAGTTACTCGAACACAGATACGCAGTATTTT
abundance: few
v_gene: TRBV6-5
j_gene: TRBJ2-3
d_gene: .

CDR3aa: CASSSPKGTGGSMAPYNEQFF
CDR3nt: TGTGCCAGCAGTTCTCCGAAAGGGACAGGGGGCTCAATGGCCCCCTACAATGAGCAGTTCTTC
abundance: .
v_gene: TRBV12-3/TRBV12-4
j_gene: TRBJ2-1
d_gene: TRBD1

CDR3aa: CASSWTGGSVETQYF
CDR3nt: TGCGCCAGCAGCTGGACAGGGGGCTCGGTAGAGACCCAGTACTTC
abundance: .
v_gene: TRBV5-1
j_gene: TRBJ2-5
d_gene: TRBD1

CDR3aa: CSASNQAPQETQYF
CDR3nt: TGCAGTGCCTCAAACCAGGCACCGCAAGAGACCCAGTACTTC
abundance: .
v_gene: TRBV20-1
j_gene: TRBJ2-5
d_gene: .

CDR3aa: CASSKGGFTDTQYF
CDR3nt: TGTGCCAGCAGTAAAGGGGGGTTCACAGATACGCAGTATTTT
abundance: many
v_gene: TRBV6-5
j_gene: TRBJ2-3
d_gene: .

CDR3aa: CASSQEQTGLFF
CDR3nt: TGTGCCAGCTCCCAGGAGCAGACAGGACTGTTTTTT
abundance: few
v_gene: TRBV18
j_gene: TRBJ1-4
d_gene: .

CDR3aa: CASSFYGLNTEAFF
CDR3nt: TGTGCCAGCAGTTTCTACGGATTGAACACTGAAGCTTTCTTT
abundance: many
v_gene: TRBV12-3/TRBV12-4
j_gene: TRBJ1-1
d_gene: .

CDR3aa: CASSSRGSQYF
CDR3nt: TGTGCCAGCAGCTCCAGGGGGTCTCAGTACTTC
abundance: many
v_gene: TRBV7-2
j_gene: TRBJ2-4
d_gene: TRBD1

CDR3aa: CSAREPRAAWSGAFF
CDR3nt: TGCAGTGCTAGAGAGCCCCGGGCAGCCTGGTCCGGAGCTTTCTTT
abundance: few
v_gene: TRBV20-1
j_gene: TRBJ1-1
d_gene: .

CDR3aa: CSASKGDTQYF
CDR3nt: TGCAGTGCTAGTAAAGGGGATACGCAGTATTTT
abundance: .
v_gene: TRBV20-1
j_gene: TRBJ2-3
d_gene: .

CDR3aa: CASSPSEKETQYF
CDR3nt: TGTGCCAGCTCGCCATCGGAAAAAGAGACCCAGTACTTC
abundance: few
v_gene: TRBV18
j_gene: TRBJ2-5
d_gene: .

CDR3aa: CASSLTPGSTGELFF
CDR3nt: TGTGCCAGCAGCTTAACGCCGGGAAGCACCGGGGAGCTGTTTTTT
abundance: many
v_gene: TRBV7-3
j_gene: TRBJ2-2
d_gene: .

CDR3aa: CASSAGEGVQPQHF
CDR3nt: TGTGCCAGCAGCGCCGGGGAGGGAGTTCAGCCCCAGCATTTT
abundance: .
v_gene: TRBV9
j_gene: TRBJ1-5
d_gene: .

CDR3aa: CASMKDRVVRDTQYF
CDR3nt: TGTGCCAGCATGAAAGACAGGGTGGTGAGGGATACGCAGTATTTT
abundance: .
v_gene: TRBV12-3/TRBV12-4
j_gene: TRBJ2-3
d_gene: TRBD1

CDR3aa: CASTWGQGSHGELFF
CDR3nt: TGTGCCAGTACTTGGGGACAGGGAAGCCACGGGGAGCTGTTTTTT
abundance: many
v_gene: TRBV12-3/TRBV12-4
j_gene: TRBJ2-2
d_gene: TRBD1

CDR3aa: CASSPPGRHTDTQYF
CDR3nt: TGTGCCAGCAGTCCGCCGGGACGACACACAGATACGCAGTATTTT
abundance: many
v_gene: TRBV6-2/TRBV6-3
j_gene: TRBJ2-3
d_gene: .

CDR3aa: CASSVDVGDTQYF
CDR3nt: TGTGCCAGCAGTGTCGACGTTGGTGATACGCAGTATTTT
abundance: .
v_gene: TRBV2
j_gene: TRBJ2-3
d_gene: .

CDR3aa: CSVYPTSGTFYGYTF
CDR3nt: TGCAGCGTTTACCCTACCTCAGGGACCTTTTATGGCTACACCTTC
abundance: .
v_gene: TRBV29-1
j_gene: TRBJ1-2
d_gene: .

CDR3aa: CASSLAFLGYGYTF
CDR3nt: TGTGCCAGCAGCTTAGCTTTCCTGGGCTATGGCTACACCTTC
abundance: .
v_gene: TRBV7-2
j_gene: TRBJ1-2
d_gene: .

CDR3aa: CASSQGGGQGENEKLFF
CDR3nt: TGCGCCAGCAGCCAAGGGGGAGGACAGGGCGAAAATGAAAAACTGTTTTTT
abundance: many
v_gene: TRBV4-1
j_gene: TRBJ1-4
d_gene: TRBD1

CDR3aa: CASSPPSGSSYEQYF
CDR3nt: TGTGCCAGCTCACCACCAAGCGGAAGCTCCTACGAGCAGTACTTC
abundance: many
v_gene: TRBV18
j_gene: TRBJ2-7
d_gene: .

CDR3aa: CASSLLTANTGYTF
CDR3nt: TGTGCCAGCAGCTTGCTGACAGCCAACACTGGCTACACCTTC
abundance: .
v_gene: TRBV5-5
j_gene: TRBJ1-2
d_gene: .

CDR3aa: CASSLEFPGAGGEQFF
CDR3nt: TGTGCCAGCAGCTTAGAGTTTCCGGGGGCGGGCGGTGAGCAGTTCTTC
abundance: many
v_gene: TRBV7-2
j_gene: TRBJ2-1
d_gene: .

CDR3aa: CASSYSEQGYQPQHF
CDR3nt: TGTGCCAGCAGTTACTCGGAACAGGGCTATCAGCCCCAGCATTTT
abundance: many
v_gene: TRBV6-6
j_gene: TRBJ1-5
d_gene: .

CDR3aa: CASSLRYRIDGYTF
CDR3nt: TGTGCCAGCAGCTTAAGATACAGGATTGATGGCTACACCTTC
abundance: many
v_gene: TRBV7-8
j_gene: TRBJ1-2
d_gene: .

CDR3aa: CASSLRRGRDGYTF
CDR3nt: TGTGCCAGCAGTTTAAGGAGGGGGCGCGATGGCTACACCTTC
abundance: .
v_gene: TRBV12-3/TRBV12-4
j_gene: TRBJ1-2
d_gene: TRBD1

CDR3aa: CASSLEGALNTDTQYF
CDR3nt: TGTGCCAGCAGCTTGGAGGGGGCTCTTAACACAGATACGCAGTATTTT
abundance: few
v_gene: TRBV5-5
j_gene: TRBJ2-3
d_gene: TRBD1

CDR3aa: CASSQTGDEQFF
CDR3nt: TGTGCCAGCAGTCAAACTGGAGATGAGCAGTTCTTC
abundance: many
v_gene: TRBV3-1
j_gene: TRBJ2-1
d_gene: .

CDR3aa: CASSPLPGKYQETQYF
CDR3nt: TGTGCCAGCAGTCCCCTCCCAGGGAAGTACCAAGAGACCCAGTACTTC
abundance: few
v_gene: TRBV6-2/TRBV6-3
j_gene: TRBJ2-5
d_gene: .

CDR3aa: CASSPRSGNTDTQYF
CDR3nt: TGTGCCAGCTCACCACGGTCCGGGAACACAGATACGCAGTATTTT
abundance: few
v_gene: TRBV18
j_gene: TRBJ2-3
d_gene: .

CDR3aa: CASSWTHSNQPQHF
CDR3nt: TGTGCCAGCAGTTGGACACATAGCAATCAGCCCCAGCATTTT
abundance: many
v_gene: TRBV6-5
j_gene: TRBJ1-5
d_gene: .

CDR3aa: CASSWDAGDTEAFF
CDR3nt: TGTGCCAGCAGCTGGGACGCAGGTGACACTGAAGCTTTCTTT
abundance: many
v_gene: TRBV5-5
j_gene: TRBJ1-1
d_gene: .

CDR3aa: CAISFTPSGDHQETQYF
CDR3nt: TGTGCCATCAGTTTCACCCCTAGCGGGGACCACCAAGAGACCCAGTACTTC
abundance: many
v_gene: TRBV10-3
j_gene: TRBJ2-5
d_gene: TRBD2

CDR3aa: CASSVGRGSTLTNTGELFF
CDR3nt: TGTGCCAGCAGCGTAGGCAGGGGGAGCACTCTCACGAACACCGGGGAGCTGTTTTTT
abundance: few
v_gene: TRBV9
j_gene: TRBJ2-2
d_gene: TRBD1

CDR3aa: CASKFGDRRYYGYTF
CDR3nt: TGTGCCAGCAAGTTTGGGGACAGACGATACTATGGCTACACCTTC
abundance: .
v_gene: TRBV28
j_gene: TRBJ1-2
d_gene: TRBD1

CDR3aa: CASSDMGYNEQFF
CDR3nt: TGTGCCAGCAGTGACATGGGTTACAATGAGCAGTTCTTC
abundance: many
v_gene: TRBV25-1
j_gene: TRBJ2-1
d_gene: .

CDR3aa: CASSPTGYNSPLHF
CDR3nt: TGTGCCAGCAGCCCAACAGGGTATAATTCACCCCTCCACTTT
abundance: many
v_gene: TRBV7-2
j_gene: TRBJ1-6
d_gene: .

CDR3aa: CSARGDGNNEQFF
CDR3nt: TGCAGTGCTAGAGGGGACGGGAACAATGAGCAGTTCTTC
abundance: many
v_gene: TRBV20-1
j_gene: TRBJ2-1
d_gene: .

CDR3aa: CASKFWFNSYEQYF
CDR3nt: TGTGCCAGTAAATTCTGGTTCAACTCCTACGAGCAGTACTTC
abundance: few
v_gene: TRBV19
j_gene: TRBJ2-7
d_gene: .